In its sample, the clone carrying this T cell receptor (beta chain) was seen once. Its antigen is undetermined. With 60 Vbeta and 13 Jbeta primers, the PCR was carried out. The protocol was immunoSEQ multiplex PCR, while the TCRdb copy is restricted to in-frame clones and leaves out a portion. Of some 110,000 clones listed, around 74% are singletons. The CDR3 has 18 residues. Trimming removed 5 bases from V and 8 bases from J, with 29 bases in between. The germline V gene has CDR1 SGHNT and CDR2 YYREEE (reference sequence). This sample is part of a study of cytomegalovirus exposure and HLA in healthy donors. Overall study findings and caveats: Later examination showed HLA-associated TCR beta chains had greater clonal expansion than equally common others. The classifier, whose performance was assessed in both the original and validation cohorts, reportedly diagnosed cytomegalovirus status with high specificity and sensitivity.

The receptor's source is a woman aged 40 to 55 in good health and CMV-seropositive. Input material: PBMCs. This chain joins TRBV5-4 and TRBJ2-1, with D possibly matching TRBD2 (10 bases). The CDR3 sequence: CASRRQGEAGGPRYEQFF. The CDR3 DNA is TGTGCCAGCAGGCGACAGGGGGAAGCGGGAGGGCCGAGGTATGAGCAGTTCTTC.